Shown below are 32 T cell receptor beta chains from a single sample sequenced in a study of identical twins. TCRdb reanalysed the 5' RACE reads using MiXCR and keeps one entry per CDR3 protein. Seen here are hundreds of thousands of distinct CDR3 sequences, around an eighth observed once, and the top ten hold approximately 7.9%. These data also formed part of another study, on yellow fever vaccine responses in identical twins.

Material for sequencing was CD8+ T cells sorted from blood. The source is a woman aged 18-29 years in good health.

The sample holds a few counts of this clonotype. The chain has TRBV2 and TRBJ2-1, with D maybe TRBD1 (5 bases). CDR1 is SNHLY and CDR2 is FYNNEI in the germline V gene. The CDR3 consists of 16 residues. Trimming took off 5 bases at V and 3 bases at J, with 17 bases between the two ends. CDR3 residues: CASSRGSPKYYNEQFF. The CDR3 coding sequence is TGTGCCAGCAGTAGGGGATCGCCGAAGTACTACAATGAGCAGTTCTTC. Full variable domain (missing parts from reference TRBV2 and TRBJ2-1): EPEVTQTPSHQVTQMGQEVILRCVPISNHLYFYWYRQILGQKVEFLVSFYNNEISEKSEIFDDQFSVERPDGSNFTLKIRSTKLEDSAMYFCASSRGSPKYYNEQFFGPGTRLTVL.

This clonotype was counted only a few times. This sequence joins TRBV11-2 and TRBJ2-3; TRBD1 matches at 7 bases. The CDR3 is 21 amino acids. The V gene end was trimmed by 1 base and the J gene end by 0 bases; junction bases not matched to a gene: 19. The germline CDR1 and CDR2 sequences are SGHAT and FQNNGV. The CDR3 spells CASSLGSLQGEPRGSTDTQYF. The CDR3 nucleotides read TGTGCCAGCAGCTTAGGTTCCCTGCAGGGGGAACCTCGAGGGAGCACAGATACGCAGTATTTT.

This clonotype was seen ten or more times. The CDR3: CASSLEAAVIEQYF. CDR3 bases: TGTGCCAGCAGCTTAGAGGCGGCCGTGATTGAGCAGTACTTC. This chain uses TRBV7-2 with TRBJ2-7, with D unresolved. The CDR3 extends over 14 amino acids. V was pared by 1 base and J by 7 bases, with 14 bases between. CDR1 SGHTA and CDR2 FQGNSA come from the germline V gene.

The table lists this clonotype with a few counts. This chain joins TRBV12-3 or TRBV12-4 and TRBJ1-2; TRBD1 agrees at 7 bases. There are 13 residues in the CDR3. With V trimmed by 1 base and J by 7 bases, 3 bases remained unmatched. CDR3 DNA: TGTGCCAGCAGTTTAGAGGGGGCGCTTGGCTACACCTTC. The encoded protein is CASSLEGALGYTF.

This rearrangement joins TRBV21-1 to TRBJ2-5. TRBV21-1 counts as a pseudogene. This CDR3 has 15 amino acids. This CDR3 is CASSKAGGFQETQYF. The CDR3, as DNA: TGTGCCAGCAGCAAAGCCGGCGGGTTCCAAGAGACCCAGTACTTC.

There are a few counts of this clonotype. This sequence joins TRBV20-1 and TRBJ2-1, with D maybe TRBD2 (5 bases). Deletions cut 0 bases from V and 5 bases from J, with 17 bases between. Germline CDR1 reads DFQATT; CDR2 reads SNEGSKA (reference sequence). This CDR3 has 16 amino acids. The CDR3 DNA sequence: TGCAGTGCTAGAGATTTGCCCTCCGGGGATCACAATGAGCAGTTCTTC. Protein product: CSARDLPSGDHNEQFF.

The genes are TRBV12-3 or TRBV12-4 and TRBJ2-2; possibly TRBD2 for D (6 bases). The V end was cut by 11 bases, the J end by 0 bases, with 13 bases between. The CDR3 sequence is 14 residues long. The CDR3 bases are TGTGCCCTCGGGGCGGGGACGAACACCGGGGAGCTGTTTTTT. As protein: CALGAGTNTGELFF.

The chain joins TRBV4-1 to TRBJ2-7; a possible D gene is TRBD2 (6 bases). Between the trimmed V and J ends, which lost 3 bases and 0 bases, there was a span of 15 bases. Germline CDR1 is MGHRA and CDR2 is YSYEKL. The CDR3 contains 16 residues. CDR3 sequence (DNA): TGCGCCAGCAGCCAGTGGGATGGAGGGAACTCCTACGAGCAGTACTTC. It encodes CASSQWDGGNSYEQYF.

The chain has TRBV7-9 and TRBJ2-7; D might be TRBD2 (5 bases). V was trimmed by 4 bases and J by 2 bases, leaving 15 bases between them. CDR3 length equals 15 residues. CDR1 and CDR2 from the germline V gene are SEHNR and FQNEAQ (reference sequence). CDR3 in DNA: TGTGCCAGCAGCTCCAATGAGGGTCGCACCTACGAGCAGTACGTC. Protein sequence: CASSSNEGRTYEQYV.

The chain's CDR3 is CASSYSGGSFDEQFF. CDR3 in DNA: TGTGCCAGCAGTTACTCGGGAGGCAGTTTTGATGAGCAGTTCTTC. The rearrangement joins TRBV6-5 to TRBJ2-1; a weak D match, TRBD2 (6 bases). This CDR3 is 15 amino acids long. Trimming took 0 bases from V and 8 from J, leaving 14 bases between them. Germline CDR1 reads MNHEY; CDR2 reads SVGAGI.

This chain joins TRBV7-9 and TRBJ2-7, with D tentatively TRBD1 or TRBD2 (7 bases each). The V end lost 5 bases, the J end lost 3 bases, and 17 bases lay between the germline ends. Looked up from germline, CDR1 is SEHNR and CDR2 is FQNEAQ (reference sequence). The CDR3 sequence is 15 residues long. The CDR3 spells CASSGAGGASYEQYF. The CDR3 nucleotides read TGTGCCAGCAGCGGAGCAGGGGGGGCAAGCTACGAGCAGTACTTC.

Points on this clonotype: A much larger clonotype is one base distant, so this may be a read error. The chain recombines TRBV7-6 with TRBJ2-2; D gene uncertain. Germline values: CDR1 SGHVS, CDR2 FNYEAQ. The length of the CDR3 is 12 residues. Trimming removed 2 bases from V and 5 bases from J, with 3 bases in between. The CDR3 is CASSLRTGELFF. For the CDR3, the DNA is TGTGCCAGCAGCTTAAGGACCGGGGAGCTGTTTTTT.

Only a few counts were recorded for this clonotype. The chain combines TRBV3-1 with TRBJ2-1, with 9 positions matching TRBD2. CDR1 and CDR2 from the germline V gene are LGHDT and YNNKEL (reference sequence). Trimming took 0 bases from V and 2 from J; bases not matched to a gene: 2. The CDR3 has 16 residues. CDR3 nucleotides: TGTGCCAGCAGCCAAGATGGCGGGAGGGCCTACAATGAGCAGTTCTTC. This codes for CASSQDGGRAYNEQFF.

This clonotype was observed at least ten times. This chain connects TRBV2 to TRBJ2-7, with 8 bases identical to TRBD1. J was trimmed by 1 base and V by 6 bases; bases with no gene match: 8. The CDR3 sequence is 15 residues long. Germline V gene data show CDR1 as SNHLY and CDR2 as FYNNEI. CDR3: CASRTGTGGSYEQYF. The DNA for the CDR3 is TGTGCCAGCAGGACCGGGACAGGTGGGTCCTACGAGCAGTACTTC.

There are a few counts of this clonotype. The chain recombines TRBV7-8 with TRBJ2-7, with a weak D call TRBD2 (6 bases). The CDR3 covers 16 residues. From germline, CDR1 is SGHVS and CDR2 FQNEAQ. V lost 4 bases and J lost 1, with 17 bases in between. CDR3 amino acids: CASSYDPDGGSYEQYF. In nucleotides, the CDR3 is TGTGCCAGCAGCTACGACCCCGACGGAGGGTCCTACGAGCAGTACTTC.

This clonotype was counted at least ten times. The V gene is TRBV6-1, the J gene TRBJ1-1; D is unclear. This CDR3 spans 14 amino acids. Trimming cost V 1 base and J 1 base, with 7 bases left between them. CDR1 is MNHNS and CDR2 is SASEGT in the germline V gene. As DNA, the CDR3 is TGTGCCAGCAGTGAAGTTGGTGGGAACACTGAAGCTTTCTTT. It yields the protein CASSEVGGNTEAFF.

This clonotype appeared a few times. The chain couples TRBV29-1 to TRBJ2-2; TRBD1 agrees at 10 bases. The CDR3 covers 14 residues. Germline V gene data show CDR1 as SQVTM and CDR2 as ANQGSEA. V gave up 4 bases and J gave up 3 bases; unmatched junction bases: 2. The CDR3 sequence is CSVAGQGDTGELFF. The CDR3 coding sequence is TGCAGCGTTGCAGGACAGGGGGACACCGGGGAGCTGTTTTTT.

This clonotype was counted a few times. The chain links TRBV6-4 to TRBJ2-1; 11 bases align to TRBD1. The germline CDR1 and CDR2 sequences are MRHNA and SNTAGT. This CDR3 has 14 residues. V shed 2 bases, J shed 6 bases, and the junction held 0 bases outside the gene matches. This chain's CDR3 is CASSDGTGGNEQFF. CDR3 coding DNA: TGTGCCAGCAGTGACGGGACAGGGGGCAATGAGCAGTTCTTC.

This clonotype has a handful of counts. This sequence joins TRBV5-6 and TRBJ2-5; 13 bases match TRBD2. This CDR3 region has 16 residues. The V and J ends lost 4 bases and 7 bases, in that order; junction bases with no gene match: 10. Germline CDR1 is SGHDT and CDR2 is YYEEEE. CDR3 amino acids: CASSTGTSGVLGTQYF. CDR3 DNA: TGTGCCAGCAGCACCGGGACTAGCGGGGTTTTAGGGACCCAGTACTTC. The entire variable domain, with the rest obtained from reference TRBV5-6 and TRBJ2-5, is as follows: DAGVTQSPTHLIKTRGQQVTLRCSPKSGHDTVSWYQQALGQGPQFIFQYYEEEERQRGNFPDRFSGHQFPNYSSELNVNALLLGDSALYLCASSTGTSGVLGTQYFGPGTRLLVL.

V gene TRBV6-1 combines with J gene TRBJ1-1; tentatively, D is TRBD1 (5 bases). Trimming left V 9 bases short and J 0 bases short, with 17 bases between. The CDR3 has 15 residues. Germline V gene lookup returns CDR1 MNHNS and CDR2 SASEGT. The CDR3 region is CASRKQENMNTEAFF. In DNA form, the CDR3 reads TGTGCCAGTAGAAAACAGGAGAACATGAACACTGAAGCTTTCTTT.

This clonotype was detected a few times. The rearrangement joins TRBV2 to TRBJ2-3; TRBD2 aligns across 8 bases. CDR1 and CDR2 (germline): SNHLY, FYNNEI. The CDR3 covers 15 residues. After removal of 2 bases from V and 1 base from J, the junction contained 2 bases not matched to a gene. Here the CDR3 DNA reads TGTGCCAGCAGTGAAACGGGGGGGGGCACAGATACGCAGTATTTT. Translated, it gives CASSETGGGTDTQYF. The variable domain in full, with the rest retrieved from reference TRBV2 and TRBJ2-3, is EPEVTQTPSHQVTQMGQEVILRCVPISNHLYFYWYRQILGQKVEFLVSFYNNEISEKSEIFDDQFSVERPDGSNFTLKIRSTKLEDSAMYFCASSETGGGTDTQYFGPGTRLTVL.

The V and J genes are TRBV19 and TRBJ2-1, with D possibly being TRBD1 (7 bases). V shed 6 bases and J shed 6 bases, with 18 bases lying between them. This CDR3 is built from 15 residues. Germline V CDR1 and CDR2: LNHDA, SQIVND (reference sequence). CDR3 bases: TGTGCCAGTAGGCCGGGACTCAGGGGGGCCAATGAGCAGTTCTTC. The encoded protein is CASRPGLRGANEQFF.

Here the CDR3 DNA reads TGCGCCAGCAGCCTTTGGACTAGCGGGGCCGGGGAGCTGTTTTTT. This codes for CASSLWTSGAGELFF. V and J are TRBV4-1 and TRBJ2-2; 12 bases agree with TRBD2. Germline V gives CDR1 MGHRA, CDR2 YSYEKL. This CDR3 region has 15 residues. V shed 4 bases, J shed 6 bases, and the junction held 3 bases outside the gene matches.

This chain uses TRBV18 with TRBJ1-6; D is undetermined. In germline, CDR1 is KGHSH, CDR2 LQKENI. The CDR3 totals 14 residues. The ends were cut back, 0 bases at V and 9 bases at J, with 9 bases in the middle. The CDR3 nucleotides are TGTGCCAGCTCACCACCAGTAAGCGGTTCACCCCTCCACTTT. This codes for CASSPPVSGSPLHF.

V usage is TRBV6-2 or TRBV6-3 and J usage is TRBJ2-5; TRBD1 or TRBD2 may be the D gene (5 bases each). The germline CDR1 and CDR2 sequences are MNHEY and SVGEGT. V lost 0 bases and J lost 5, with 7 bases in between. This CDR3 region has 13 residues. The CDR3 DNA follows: TGTGCCAGCAGTTACTCGTGGGGGGAGACCCAGTACTTC. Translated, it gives CASSYSWGETQYF.

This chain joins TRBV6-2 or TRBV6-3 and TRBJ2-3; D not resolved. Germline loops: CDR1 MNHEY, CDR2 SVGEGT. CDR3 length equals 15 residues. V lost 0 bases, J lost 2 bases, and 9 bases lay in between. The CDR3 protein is CASSYSAAATDTQYF. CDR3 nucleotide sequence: TGTGCCAGCAGTTACTCGGCAGCAGCCACAGATACGCAGTATTTT.

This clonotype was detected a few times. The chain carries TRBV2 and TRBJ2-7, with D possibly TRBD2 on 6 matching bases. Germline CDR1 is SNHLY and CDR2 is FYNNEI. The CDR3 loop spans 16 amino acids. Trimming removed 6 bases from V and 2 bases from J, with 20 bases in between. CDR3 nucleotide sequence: TGTGCCAGCAGAAGTAGGCTCCGGGACTCAACCTACGAGCAGTACTTC. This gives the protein CASRSRLRDSTYEQYF.

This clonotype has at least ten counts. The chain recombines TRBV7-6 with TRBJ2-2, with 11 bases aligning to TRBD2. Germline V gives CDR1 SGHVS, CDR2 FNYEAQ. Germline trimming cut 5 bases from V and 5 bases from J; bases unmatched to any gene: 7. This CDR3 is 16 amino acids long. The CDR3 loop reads CASSLRLAGTTGELFF. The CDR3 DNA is TGTGCCAGCAGCCTTAGACTAGCGGGAACAACCGGGGAGCTGTTTTTT.

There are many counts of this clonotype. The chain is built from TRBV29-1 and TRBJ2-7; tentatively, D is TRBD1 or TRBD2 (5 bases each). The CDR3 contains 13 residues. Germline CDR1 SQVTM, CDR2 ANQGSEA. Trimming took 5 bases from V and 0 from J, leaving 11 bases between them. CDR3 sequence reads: CSVRDAHSYEQYF. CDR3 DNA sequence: TGCAGCGTTCGGGACGCTCACTCCTACGAGCAGTACTTC.

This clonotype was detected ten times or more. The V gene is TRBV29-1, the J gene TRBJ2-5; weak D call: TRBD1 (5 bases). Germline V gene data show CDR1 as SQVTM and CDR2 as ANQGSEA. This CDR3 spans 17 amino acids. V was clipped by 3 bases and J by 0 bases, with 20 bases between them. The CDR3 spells CSVEGPSYVWYQETQYF. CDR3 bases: TGCAGCGTTGAGGGGCCATCGTACGTTTGGTACCAAGAGACCCAGTACTTC.

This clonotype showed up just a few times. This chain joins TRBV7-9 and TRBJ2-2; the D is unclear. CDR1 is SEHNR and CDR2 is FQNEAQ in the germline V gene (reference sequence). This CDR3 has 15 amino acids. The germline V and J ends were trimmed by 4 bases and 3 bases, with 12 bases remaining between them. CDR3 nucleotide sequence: TGTGCCAGCAGCTCCGCCCTTAGGGACACCGGGGAGCTGTTTTTT. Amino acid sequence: CASSSALRDTGELFF.

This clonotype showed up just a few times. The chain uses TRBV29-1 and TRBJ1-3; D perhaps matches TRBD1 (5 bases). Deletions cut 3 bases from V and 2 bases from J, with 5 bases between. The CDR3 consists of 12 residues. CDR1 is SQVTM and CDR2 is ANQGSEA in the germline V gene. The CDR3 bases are TGCAGCGTTGAGGACACTGGAAACACCATATATTTT. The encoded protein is CSVEDTGNTIYF.